Shown below are 13 T cell receptor beta chains from a single sample sequenced in a study of blood T cells in healthy people across ages. Alongside a J-beta primer mix, a sample-barcoded 5' primer served in a second PCR lasting about 7 to 11 cycles. TCRdb used MiXCR to reprocess the 5' RACE reads, holding one entry per CDR3 protein. Of about a million distinct CDR3 sequences in the sample, 45% to 60% were seen once. Sequences were obtained from blood. The receptor set was obtained from a woman aged 55-70 years in good health.

This clonotype came up a few times. This sequence joins TRBV3-1 and TRBJ2-4, with unresolved D. The end of the DNA aligns better with TRBJ2-7, so the J call may be wrong. The CDR3 totals 14 residues. Looked up from germline, CDR1 is LGHDT and CDR2 is YNNKEL (reference sequence). The CDR3 region has the DNA TGTGCCAGCAGCCGCGAGCACGAGAGGTCCGAGCAGTACTTC. The encoded protein is CASSREHERSEQYF.

As for this clonotype: No conserved phenylalanine or tryptophan ends this CDR3, so it is likely a read error. This chain links TRBV10-3 with TRBJ2-7; a possible D gene is TRBD1 (6 bases). CDR3 length: 12 amino acids. Looked up from germline, CDR1 is ENHRY and CDR2 is SYGVKD. V lost 10 bases, J lost 5 bases, and 15 bases lay in between. CDR3 bases: TGTGCCACAACAACAGGGTTCGACGAGCAGTACTTA. Translated: CATTTGFDEQYL.

J is TRBJ1-1 and V is TRBV6-1; D call uncertain. The CDR3 length is 13 residues. CDR1 and CDR2 from the germline V gene are MNHNS and SASEGT. V gave up 3 bases and J gave up 1 base, with 6 bases separating them. CDR3 protein: CASSETTNTEAFF. The CDR3, as DNA: TGTGCCAGCAGTGAGACAACGAACACTGAAGCTTTCTTT.

Notes on this clonotype: At one of its ends the junction is not consistent with the germline gene, which may arise from a read error. The chain carries TRBV6-2 or TRBV6-3 and TRBJ2-7; D is undetermined. Germline V gene lookup returns CDR1 MNHEY and CDR2 SVGEGT. This CDR3 region has 12 residues. The chain's CDR3 is CASSLVGNERYF. For the CDR3, the DNA is TGTGCCAGCAGTTTAGTTGGCAATGAGCGGTACTTC.

The chain joins TRBV6-5 to TRBJ2-1; TRBD2 matches at 8 bases. V was pared by 2 bases and J by 8 bases, with 8 bases of the junction left unmatched. Germline V gene lookup returns CDR1 MNHEY and CDR2 SVGAGI. The CDR3 has 15 residues. This CDR3 is CASSYDSGSFDEQFF. DNA of the CDR3: TGTGCCAGCAGTTACGACAGCGGGAGTTTCGATGAGCAGTTCTTC.

This chain uses TRBV7-8 with TRBJ2-2; 8 positions agree with TRBD2. V gave up 3 bases and J gave up 6 bases; unmatched junction bases: 12. This CDR3 comprises 17 residues. The V gene's germline CDR1 is SGHVS and CDR2 FQNEAQ. The CDR3 loop is CASSFFDRAGEPGELFF. The CDR3 DNA reads as TGTGCCAGCAGCTTCTTCGACCGAGCGGGAGAGCCCGGGGAGCTGTTTTTT.

This sequence joins TRBV2 and TRBJ1-1; D is unclear. Trimming removed 7 bases from V and 1 base from J, with 13 bases in between. This CDR3 is built from 14 residues. CDR1 and CDR2 from the germline V gene are SNHLY and FYNNEI. The CDR3 spells CASTVEGPNTEAFF. CDR3 sequence (DNA): TGTGCCAGCACAGTCGAAGGTCCGAACACTGAAGCTTTCTTT.

This clonotype has a handful of counts. J is TRBJ2-7 and V is TRBV20-1, with 9 bases matching TRBD2. Germline V gene lookup returns CDR1 DFQATT and CDR2 SNEGSKA (reference sequence). This CDR3 is 15 amino acids long. J lost 4 bases, V lost 3 bases, and 10 bases had no gene match. The CDR3 sequence: CSASPRASGIYEQYF. CDR3 nucleotides: TGCAGTGCTAGTCCTAGGGCTAGCGGGATTTACGAGCAGTACTTC.

The CDR3 here is CASLGWGSNEQFF. CDR3 sequence (DNA): TGTGCCAGCCTTGGTTGGGGGTCTAATGAGCAGTTCTTC. J is TRBJ2-1 and V is TRBV28; D assignment may be TRBD1 or TRBD2 (5 bases each). CDR3 length: 13 residues. Germline V gene lookup returns CDR1 MDHEN and CDR2 SYDVKM. Trimming left V 8 bases short and J 7 bases short, with 15 bases between.

A remark on this clonotype: A read error may explain this, as a much larger clone is one base away. V gene TRBV20-1 combines with J gene TRBJ2-3, with a possible D match to TRBD1 (6 bases). There are 14 residues in the CDR3. The germline V gene encodes CDR1 DFQATT and CDR2 SNEGSKA (reference sequence). CDR3 protein: CSARAQGRADMQYF. Here the CDR3 DNA reads TGCAGTGCTAGGGCACAGGGTCGGGCAGATATGCAGTATTTT.

The chain links TRBV9 to TRBJ1-6; D ambiguous. This CDR3 is 14 amino acids long. Looked up from germline, CDR1 is SGDLS and CDR2 is YYNGEE. The V end lost 0 bases, the J end lost 5 bases, and 6 bases lay between the germline ends. CDR3 loop: CASSVEPNNSPLHF. The CDR3 DNA reads as TGTGCCAGCAGCGTAGAGCCGAATAATTCACCCCTCCACTTT.

The chain is built from TRBV28 and TRBJ2-7; 8 nucleotides agree with TRBD1. CDR3 length: 15 amino acids. The germline CDR1 and CDR2 sequences are MDHEN and SYDVKM. J was trimmed by 4 bases and V by 3 bases; bases with no gene match: 8. CDR3 sequence reads: CASSFFGTGFYEQYF. The CDR3 DNA sequence: TGTGCCAGCAGTTTCTTTGGGACAGGCTTTTACGAGCAGTACTTC.

This chain links TRBV27 with TRBJ1-5; D is undetermined. The CDR3 is made up of 13 amino acids. Deletions cut 6 bases from V and 1 base from J, with 7 bases between. Per the germline V gene, CDR1 is MNHEY and CDR2 is SMNVEV (reference sequence). CDR3 nucleotides: TGTGCCAGCAGGGGAAGGAGCAATCAGCCCCAGCATTTT. Amino acid sequence: CASRGRSNQPQHF.